The present TCR beta chain was sequenced within a study of control samples from healthy donors and cancer patients. Only in-frame clones appear in the TCRdb table, and some are missing; sequencing was by immunoSEQ multiplex PCR. The table has some 220,000 clones, just under 95% seen once; the top ten hold less than 1.6%. CDR3 length: 14 amino acids. V gave up 5 bases and J gave up 4 bases; unmatched junction bases: 7. CDR1 and CDR2 from the germline V gene are SGHVS and FNYEAQ. The chain is built from TRBV7-6 and TRBJ1-1; TRBD1 matches at 7 bases. The material sequenced was blood. This clonotype originated in a man between 45 and 60 years old in good health. The CDR3 DNA reads TGTGCCAGCAGCCCTAACAACAGGGGCACTGAAGCTTTCTTT. It specifies CASSPNNRGTEAFF.